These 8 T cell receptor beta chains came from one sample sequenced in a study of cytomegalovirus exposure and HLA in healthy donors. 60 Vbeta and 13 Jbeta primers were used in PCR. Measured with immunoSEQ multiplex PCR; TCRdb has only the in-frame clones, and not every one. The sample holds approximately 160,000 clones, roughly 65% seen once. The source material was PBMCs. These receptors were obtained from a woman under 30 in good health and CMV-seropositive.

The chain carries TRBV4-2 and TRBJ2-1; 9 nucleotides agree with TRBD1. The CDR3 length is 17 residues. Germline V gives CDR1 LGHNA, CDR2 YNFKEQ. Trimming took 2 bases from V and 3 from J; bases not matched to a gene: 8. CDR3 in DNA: TGTGCCAGCAGCCAATATCTCACAGGGGGCATCTACAATGAGCAGTTCTTC. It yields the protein CASSQYLTGGIYNEQFF.

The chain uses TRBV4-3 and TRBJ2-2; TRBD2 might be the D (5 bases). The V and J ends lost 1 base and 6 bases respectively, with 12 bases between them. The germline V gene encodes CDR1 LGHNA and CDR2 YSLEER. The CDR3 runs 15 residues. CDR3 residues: CASSQVLAFSGELFF. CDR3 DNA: TGCGCCAGCAGCCAAGTCCTAGCATTTTCCGGGGAGCTGTTTTTT.

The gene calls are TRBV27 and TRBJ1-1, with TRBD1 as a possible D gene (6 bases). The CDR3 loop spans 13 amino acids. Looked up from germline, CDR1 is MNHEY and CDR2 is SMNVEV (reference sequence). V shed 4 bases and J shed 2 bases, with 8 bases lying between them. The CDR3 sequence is CASSSDSNTEAFF. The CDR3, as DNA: TGTGCCAGCAGTTCGGACAGCAACACTGAAGCTTTCTTT.

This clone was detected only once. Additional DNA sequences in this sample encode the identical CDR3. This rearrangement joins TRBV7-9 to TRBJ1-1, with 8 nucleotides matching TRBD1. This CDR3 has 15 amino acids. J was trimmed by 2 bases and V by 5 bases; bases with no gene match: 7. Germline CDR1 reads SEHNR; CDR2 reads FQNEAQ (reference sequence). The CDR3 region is CASSPATGDNTEAFF. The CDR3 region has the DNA TGTGCCAGCAGCCCCGCGACAGGGGATAACACTGAAGCTTTCTTT.

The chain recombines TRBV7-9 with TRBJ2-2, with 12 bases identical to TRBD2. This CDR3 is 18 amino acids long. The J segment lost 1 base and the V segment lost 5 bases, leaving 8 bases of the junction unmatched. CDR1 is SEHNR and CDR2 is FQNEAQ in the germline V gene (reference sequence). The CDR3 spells CASSARGLAGMNTGELFF. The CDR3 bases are TGTGCCAGCAGCGCCCGTGGACTAGCGGGGATGAACACCGGGGAGCTGTTTTTT. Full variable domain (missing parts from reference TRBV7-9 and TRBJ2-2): DTGVSQNPRHKITKRGQNVTFRCDPISEHNRLYWYRQTLGQGPEFLTYFQNEAQLEKSRLLSDRFSAERPKGSFSTLEIQRTEQGDSAMYLCASSARGLAGMNTGELFFGEGSRLTVL.

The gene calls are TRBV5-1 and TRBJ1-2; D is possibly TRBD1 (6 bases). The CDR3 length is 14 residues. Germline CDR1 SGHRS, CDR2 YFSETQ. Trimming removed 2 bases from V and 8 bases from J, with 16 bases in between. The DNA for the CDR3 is TGCGCCAGCAGCTTAGGGGGAGTCAATGAAGGCTACACCTTC. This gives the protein CASSLGGVNEGYTF.

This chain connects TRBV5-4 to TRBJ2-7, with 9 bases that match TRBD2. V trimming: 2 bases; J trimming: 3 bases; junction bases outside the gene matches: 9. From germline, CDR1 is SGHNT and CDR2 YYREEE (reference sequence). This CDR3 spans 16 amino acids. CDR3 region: CASSFGAGGSFYEQYF. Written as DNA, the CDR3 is TGTGCCAGCAGCTTCGGAGCGGGGGGAAGCTTCTACGAGCAGTACTTC.

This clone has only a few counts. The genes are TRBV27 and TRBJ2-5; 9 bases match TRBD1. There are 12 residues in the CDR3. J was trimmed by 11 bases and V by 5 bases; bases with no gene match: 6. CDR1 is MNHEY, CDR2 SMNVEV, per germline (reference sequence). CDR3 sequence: CASSPWTGEQYF. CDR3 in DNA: TGTGCCAGCAGTCCCTGGACAGGGGAGCAGTACTTC.